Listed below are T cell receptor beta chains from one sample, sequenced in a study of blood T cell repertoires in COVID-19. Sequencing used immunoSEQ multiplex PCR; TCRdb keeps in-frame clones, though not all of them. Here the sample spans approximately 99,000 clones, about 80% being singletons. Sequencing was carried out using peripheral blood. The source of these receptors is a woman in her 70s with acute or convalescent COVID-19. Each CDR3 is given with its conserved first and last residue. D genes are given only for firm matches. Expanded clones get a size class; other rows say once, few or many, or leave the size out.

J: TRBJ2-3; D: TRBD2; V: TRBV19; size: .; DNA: TGTGCCAGTAGTACGCCGGGACTAGGCCTAGATACGCAGTATTTT; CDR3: CASSTPGLGLDTQYF
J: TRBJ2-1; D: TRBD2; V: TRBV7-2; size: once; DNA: TGTGCCAGCACCGAAAGCGGGGGGGCCGGGAATGAGCAGTTCTTC; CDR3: CASTESGGAGNEQFF
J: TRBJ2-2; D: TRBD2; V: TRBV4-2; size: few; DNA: TGTGCCAGCAGCCTTACTAGCGACACCGGGGAGCTGTTTTTT; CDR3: CASSLTSDTGELFF
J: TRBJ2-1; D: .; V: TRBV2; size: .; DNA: TGTGCCAGCAGACCTGCAGCCTACAATGAGCAGTTCTTC; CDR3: CASRPAAYNEQFF
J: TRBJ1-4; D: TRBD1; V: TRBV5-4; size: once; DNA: TGTGCCAGCAGCGCCCGGGACAGACGGAATGAAAAACTGTTTTTT; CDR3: CASSARDRRNEKLFF
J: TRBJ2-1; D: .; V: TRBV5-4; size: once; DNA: TGTGCCAGCAGCCCGAGCATGGATGAGCAGTTCTTC; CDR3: CASSPSMDEQFF
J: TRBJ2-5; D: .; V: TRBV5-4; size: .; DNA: TGTGCCAGCAGCTTGGCGGGGTTAGAGACCCAGTACTTC; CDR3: CASSLAGLETQYF
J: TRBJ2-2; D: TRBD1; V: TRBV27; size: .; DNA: TGTGCCAGCAGTTCCAACCGGGGACAGGGGGCGACGGGGACCGGGGAGCTGTTTTTT; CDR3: CASSSNRGQGATGTGELFF
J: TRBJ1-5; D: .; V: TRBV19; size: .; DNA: TGTGCCAGTAGTATCTTCGATGGGGGGGGCCAGCCCCAGCATTTT; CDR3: CASSIFDGGGQPQHF
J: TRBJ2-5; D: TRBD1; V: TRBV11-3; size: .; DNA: TGTGCCAGCAGCCCCGGACAGGGTAAAAAGGAGGGAGAGACCCAGTACTTC; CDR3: CASSPGQGKKEGETQYF
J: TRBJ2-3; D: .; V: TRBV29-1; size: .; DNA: TGCAGCGTTGAAGAGCCTATATTCCAGTATTTT; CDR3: CSVEEPIFQYF
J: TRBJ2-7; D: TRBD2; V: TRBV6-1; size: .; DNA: TGTGCCAGCAGTGACCTAGCGGGAGCCTACGAGCAGTACTTC; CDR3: CASSDLAGAYEQYF
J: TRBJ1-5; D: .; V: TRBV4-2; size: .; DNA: TGTGCCAGCAGCCCGAGAGCGGGTGACAATCAGCCCCAGCATTTT; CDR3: CASSPRAGDNQPQHF
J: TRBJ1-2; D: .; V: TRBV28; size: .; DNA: TGTGCCAGCAGTTTCCCCCACAAAGAGGGCGGGAAGGGCTACACCTTC; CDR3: CASSFPHKEGGKGYTF
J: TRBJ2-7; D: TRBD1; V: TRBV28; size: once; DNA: TGTGCCAGCAGACCCCGGGACAGGGTCAACGAGCAGTACTTC; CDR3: CASRPRDRVNEQYF
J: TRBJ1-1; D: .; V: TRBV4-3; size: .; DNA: TGCGCCAGCAGCCAAGACACTGGGCCTAACTTTGAAGCTTTCTTT; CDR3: CASSQDTGPNFEAFF
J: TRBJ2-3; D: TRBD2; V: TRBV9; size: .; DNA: TGTGCCAGCAGCGTAGAGGGACTAGCGGGTGAAGTTAGCACAGATACGCAGTATTTT; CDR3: CASSVEGLAGEVSTDTQYF
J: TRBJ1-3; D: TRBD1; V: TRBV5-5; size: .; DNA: TGTGCCAGCAGCGGGACAGTAACCTCCTCTGGAAACACCATATATTTT; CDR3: CASSGTVTSSGNTIYF
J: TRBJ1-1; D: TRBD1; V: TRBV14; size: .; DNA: TGTGCCAGCAGTGAAGAGGGGGACAGATTCATGAACACTGAAGCTTTCTTT; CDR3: CASSEEGDRFMNTEAFF
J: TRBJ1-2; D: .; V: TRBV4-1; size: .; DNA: TGCGCCAGCAGCCAAGATTGGAGGGGAGAGTATGGCTACACCTTC; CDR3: CASSQDWRGEYGYTF
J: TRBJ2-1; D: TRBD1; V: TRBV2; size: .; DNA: TGTGCCAGCAGTGGAGGACAGGGTCGTGAGCAGTTCTTC; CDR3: CASSGGQGREQFF
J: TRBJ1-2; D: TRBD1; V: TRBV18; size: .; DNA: TGTGCCAGCTCACCCGCCGACAGGGGAACTCATGGCTACACCTTC; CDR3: CASSPADRGTHGYTF
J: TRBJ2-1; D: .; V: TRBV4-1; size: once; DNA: TGCGCCAGCAGCCAAGTAGATTTGGGACTCTCCTACAATGAGCAGTTCTTC; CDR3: CASSQVDLGLSYNEQFF
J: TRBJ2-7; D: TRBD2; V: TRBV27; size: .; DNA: TGTGCCAGCAGTCTCCACCGACTAGCGGGAGACTACGAGCAGTACTTC; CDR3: CASSLHRLAGDYEQYF
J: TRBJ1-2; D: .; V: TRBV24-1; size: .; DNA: TGTGCCACCAGTGACCCCGGGACGGGAGAGGGTGGCTACACCTTC; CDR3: CATSDPGTGEGGYTF
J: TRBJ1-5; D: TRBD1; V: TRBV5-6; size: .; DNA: TGTGCCAGCAGCACCCGGGACAGGGGACTTCAGCCCCAGCATTTT; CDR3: CASSTRDRGLQPQHF
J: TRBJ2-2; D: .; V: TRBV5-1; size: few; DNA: TGCGCCAGCAGCTTCGGGAGAGGAGGCACCGGGGAGCTGTTTTTT; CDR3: CASSFGRGGTGELFF
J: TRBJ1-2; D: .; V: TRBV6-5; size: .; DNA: TGTGCCAGCAGCCTCAGCAGGGTTAATGGCTACACCTTC; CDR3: CASSLSRVNGYTF
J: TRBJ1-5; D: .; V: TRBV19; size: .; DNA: TGTGCCAGTAGTATAGGAACAGTTAGCAATCAGCCCCAGCATTTT; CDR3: CASSIGTVSNQPQHF
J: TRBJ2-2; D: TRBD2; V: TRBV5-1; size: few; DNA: TGCGCATCGACCTGGCTAGCGGGGTCTACCGGGGAGCTGTTTTTT; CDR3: CASTWLAGSTGELFF
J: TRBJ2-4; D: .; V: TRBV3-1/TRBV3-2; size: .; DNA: TGTGACACGGGCGGGGGCACGAAAAACATTCAGTACTTC; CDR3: CDTGGGTKNIQYF
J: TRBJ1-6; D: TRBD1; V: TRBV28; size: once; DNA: TGTGCCAGCAGTTTAAGGACAGGGAATTCACCCCTCCACTTT; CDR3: CASSLRTGNSPLHF
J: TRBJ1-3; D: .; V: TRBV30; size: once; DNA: TGTGCCTGGAGTGTTCCCCTCGGGAGCTCTGGAAACACCATATATTTT; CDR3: CAWSVPLGSSGNTIYF
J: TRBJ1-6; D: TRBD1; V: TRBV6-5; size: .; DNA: TGTGCCAGCCGACAGGGCGAGGTTTCACCCCTCCACTTT; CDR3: CASRQGEVSPLHF
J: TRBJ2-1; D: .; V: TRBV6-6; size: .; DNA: TGTGCCAGCAGTTACACTGGCTCCTACAATGAGCAGTTCTTC; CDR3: CASSYTGSYNEQFF
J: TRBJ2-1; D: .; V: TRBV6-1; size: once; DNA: TGTGCCAGCAGTGTAATTCCCGGAGGCCTCTACAATGAGCAGTTCTTC; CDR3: CASSVIPGGLYNEQFF
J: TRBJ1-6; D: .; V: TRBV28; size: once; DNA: TGTGCCAGCAGTCCGAATTCACCCCTCCACTTT; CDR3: CASSPNSPLHF
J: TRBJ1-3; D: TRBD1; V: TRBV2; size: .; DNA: TGTGCCAGCAGTGGGAGCAACAGGGGAGCTGGAAACACCATATATTTT; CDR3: CASSGSNRGAGNTIYF
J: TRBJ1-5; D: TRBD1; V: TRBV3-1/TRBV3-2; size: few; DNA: TGTGCCAGCAACCTGGGACAGGCGCAGCCCCAGCATTTT; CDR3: CASNLGQAQPQHF
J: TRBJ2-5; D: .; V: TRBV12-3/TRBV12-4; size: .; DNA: TGTGCCAGCAGCCTCGGCAGGGTAGAGACCCAGTACTTC; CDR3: CASSLGRVETQYF
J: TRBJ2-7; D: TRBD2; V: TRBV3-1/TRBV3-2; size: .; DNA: TGTGCCAGCAGTCATTCCGGGACTAAGGGCTGGGTGCAGTACTTC; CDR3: CASSHSGTKGWVQYF
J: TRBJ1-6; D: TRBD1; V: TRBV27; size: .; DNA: TGTGCCAGCAGTTATTGGACAGGGACTGATTCACCCCTCCACTTT; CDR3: CASSYWTGTDSPLHF
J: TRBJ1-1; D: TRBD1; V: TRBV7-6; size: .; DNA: TGTGCCAGCAGCCTAGGGGGCACAGGCACTGAAGCTTTCTTT; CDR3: CASSLGGTGTEAFF
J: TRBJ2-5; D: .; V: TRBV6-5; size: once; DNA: TGTGCCAGCAGTTATCGGCAGGGGTGGGAGACCCAGTACTTC; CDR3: CASSYRQGWETQYF
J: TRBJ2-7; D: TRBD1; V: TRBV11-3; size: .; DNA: TGTGCCAGCAGCATAGGGACAGTCCCCTACGAGCAGTACTTC; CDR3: CASSIGTVPYEQYF
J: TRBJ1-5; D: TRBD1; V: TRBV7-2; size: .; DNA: TGTGCCAGCAGCTTAGTACAACAGGGGGGTAATAGCAATCAGCCCCAGCATTTT; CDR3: CASSLVQQGGNSNQPQHF
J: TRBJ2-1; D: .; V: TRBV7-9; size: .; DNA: TGTGCCAGCAGCTTAGCGCCGGGAGAGTGGGATGAGCAGTTCTTC; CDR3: CASSLAPGEWDEQFF
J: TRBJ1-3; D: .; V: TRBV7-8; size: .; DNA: TGTGCCAGCAGCCCCGCGAGGAGGCGAGAGGGCTCTGGAAACACCATATATTTT; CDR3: CASSPARRREGSGNTIYF
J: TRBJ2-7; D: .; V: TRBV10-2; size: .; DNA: TGCGCCAGCGTGGGGGCTAGAGGTCGAGAGCAGTACTTC; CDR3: CASVGARGREQYF
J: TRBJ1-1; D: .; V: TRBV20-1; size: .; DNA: TGCAGTGCCCCGGGAAACGGTCGAGCTTTCTTT; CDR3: CSAPGNGRAFF
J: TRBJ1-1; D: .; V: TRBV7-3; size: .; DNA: TGTGCCAGCAGCTTAAGGGGGGGAATGAACACTGAAGCTTTCTTT; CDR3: CASSLRGGMNTEAFF
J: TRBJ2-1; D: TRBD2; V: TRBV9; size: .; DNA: TGTGCCAGCAGCCCGGGGCGGAGCGGGGGGGCCGATGAGCAGTTCTTC; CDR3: CASSPGRSGGADEQFF
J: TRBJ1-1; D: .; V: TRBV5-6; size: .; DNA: TGTGCCAGCAGCTTCGAGCGGGAAGCTTTCTTT; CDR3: CASSFEREAFF
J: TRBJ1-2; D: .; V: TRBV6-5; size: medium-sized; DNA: TGTGCCAGCAGCCCGGGAGAGGTGGACTATGGCTACACCTTC; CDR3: CASSPGEVDYGYTF
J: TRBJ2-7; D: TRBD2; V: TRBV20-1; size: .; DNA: TGCAGTGCTAGTAGTGGGAGGGGTGAGCAGTACTTC; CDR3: CSASSGRGEQYF
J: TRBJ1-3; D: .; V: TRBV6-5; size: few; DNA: TGTGCCAGCACCGGCGGAGGAGGAAACACCATATATTTT; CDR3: CASTGGGGNTIYF
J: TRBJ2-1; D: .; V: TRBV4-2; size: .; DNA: TGTGCCAGCAGCCAAGAGGCGGTTAGCGGTGGTGAGCAGTTCTTC; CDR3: CASSQEAVSGGEQFF
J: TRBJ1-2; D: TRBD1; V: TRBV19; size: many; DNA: TGTGCCAGTAGTATCTTCACCGGGACAGGGGACTATGGCTACACCTTC; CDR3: CASSIFTGTGDYGYTF
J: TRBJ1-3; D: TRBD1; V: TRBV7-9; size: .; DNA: TGTGCCAGCAGCTTGCAGGGGGCTTCTTTTGGAAACACCATATATTTT; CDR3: CASSLQGASFGNTIYF
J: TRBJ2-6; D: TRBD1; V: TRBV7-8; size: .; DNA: TGTGCCAGCAGCTTCCCCGGGACACACAGGGGGAGCTCTGGGGCCAACGTCCTGACTTTC; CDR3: CASSFPGTHRGSSGANVLTF